One TCR beta chain is described in this entry. This sample is part of a study of identical twins. TCRdb fed the 5' RACE reads into MiXCR, producing one record per CDR3 protein. Of fewer than 900,000 distinct CDR3 sequences listed, around 20% are singletons. V was pared by 7 bases and J by 7 bases, with 13 bases between. The CDR3 spans 12 residues. The V gene's germline CDR1 is MNHEY and CDR2 SVGAGI. The same specimen was also included in a second study, on T cells expressing NK-cell markers.

This clonotype originated in a woman under 30 in good health. V gene TRBV6-5 combines with J gene TRBJ1-2, with D uncertain. Sample: PBMCs. The CDR3 sequence is CASTQPPSGYTF. CDR3 bases: TGTGCCAGCACCCAGCCTCCAAGTGGCTACACCTTC.